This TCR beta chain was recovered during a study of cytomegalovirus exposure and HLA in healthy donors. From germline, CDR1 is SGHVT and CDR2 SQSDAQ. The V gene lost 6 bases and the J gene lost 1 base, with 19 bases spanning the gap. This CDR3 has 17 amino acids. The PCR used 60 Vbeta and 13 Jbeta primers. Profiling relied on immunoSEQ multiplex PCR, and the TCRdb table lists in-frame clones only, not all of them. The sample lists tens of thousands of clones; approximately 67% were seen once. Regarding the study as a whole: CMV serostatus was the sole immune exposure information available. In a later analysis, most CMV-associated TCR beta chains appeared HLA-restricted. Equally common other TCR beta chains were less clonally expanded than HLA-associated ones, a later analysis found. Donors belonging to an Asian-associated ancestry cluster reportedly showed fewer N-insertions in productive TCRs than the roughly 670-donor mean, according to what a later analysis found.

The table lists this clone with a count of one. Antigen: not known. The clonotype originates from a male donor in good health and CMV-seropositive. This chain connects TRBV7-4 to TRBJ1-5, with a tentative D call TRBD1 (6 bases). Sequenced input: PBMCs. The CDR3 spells CASRLSGEGQSNQPQHF. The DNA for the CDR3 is TGTGCCAGCAGGCTTAGTGGGGAGGGACAAAGCAATCAGCCCCAGCATTTT.